This TCR beta chain was recorded in a study of blood T cell repertoires in COVID-19. Study-level information: PBMCs, B-cell-depleted T cells, or T cells provided the cDNA or gDNA that made up the material.

This CDR3 contains 16 residues. Germline V gene data show CDR1 as MNHNS and CDR2 as SASEGT. J was trimmed by 2 bases and V by 2 bases; bases with no gene match: 6. Data came from immunoSEQ multiplex PCR; TCRdb stores just in-frame clones and leaves some out. Of 30,000 or so clones in the sample, 83% are singletons; the top ten hold approximately 4%. The clonotype was recovered from a man over 45 with acute or convalescent COVID-19. Sequenced input: peripheral blood. The chain has TRBV6-1 and TRBJ1-2; TRBD1 matches at 9 bases. CDR3 sequence reads: CASSERDRVRNYGYTF. CDR3 sequence (DNA): TGTGCCAGCAGTGAAAGGGACAGGGTTAGAAACTATGGCTACACCTTC.